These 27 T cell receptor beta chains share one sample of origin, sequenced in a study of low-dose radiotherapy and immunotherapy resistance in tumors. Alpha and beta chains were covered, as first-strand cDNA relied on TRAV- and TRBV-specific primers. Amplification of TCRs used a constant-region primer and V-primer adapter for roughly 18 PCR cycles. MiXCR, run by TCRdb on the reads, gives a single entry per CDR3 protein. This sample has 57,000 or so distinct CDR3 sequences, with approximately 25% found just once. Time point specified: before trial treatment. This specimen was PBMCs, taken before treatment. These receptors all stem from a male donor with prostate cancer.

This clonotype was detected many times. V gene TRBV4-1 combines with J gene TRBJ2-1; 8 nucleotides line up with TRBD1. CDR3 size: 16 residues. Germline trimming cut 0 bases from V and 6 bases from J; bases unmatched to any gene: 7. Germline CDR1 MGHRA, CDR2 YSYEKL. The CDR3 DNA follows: TGCGCCAGCAGCCAAGATGCAGGGGGCGACCTCAATGAGCAGTTCTTC. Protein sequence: CASSQDAGGDLNEQFF.

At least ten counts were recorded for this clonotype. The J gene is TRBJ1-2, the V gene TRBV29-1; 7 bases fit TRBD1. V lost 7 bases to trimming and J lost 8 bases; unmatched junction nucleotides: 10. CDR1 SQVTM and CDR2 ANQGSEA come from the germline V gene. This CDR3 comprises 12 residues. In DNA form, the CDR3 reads TGCAGCGCCGACAGGGATCCAACAGGCTACACCTTC. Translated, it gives CSADRDPTGYTF.

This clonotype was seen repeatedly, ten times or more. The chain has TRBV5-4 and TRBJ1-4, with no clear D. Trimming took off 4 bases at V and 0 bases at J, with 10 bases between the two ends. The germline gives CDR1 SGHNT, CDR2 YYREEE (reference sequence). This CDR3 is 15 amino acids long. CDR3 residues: CASSPDYATNEKLFF. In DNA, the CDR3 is TGTGCCAGCAGCCCCGATTATGCAACTAATGAAAAACTGTTTTTT.

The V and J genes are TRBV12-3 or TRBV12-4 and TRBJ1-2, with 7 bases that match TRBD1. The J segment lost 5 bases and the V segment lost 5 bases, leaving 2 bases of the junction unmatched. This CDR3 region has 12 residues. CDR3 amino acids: CASSGTEYGYTF. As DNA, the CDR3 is TGTGCCAGCAGTGGGACAGAATATGGCTACACCTTC.

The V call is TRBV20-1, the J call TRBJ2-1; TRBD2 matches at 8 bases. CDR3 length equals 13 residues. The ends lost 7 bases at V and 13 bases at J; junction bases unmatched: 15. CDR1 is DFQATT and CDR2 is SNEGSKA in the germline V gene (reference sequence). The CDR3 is CSVPSSGGAPQFF. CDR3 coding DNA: TGCAGTGTTCCCTCTTCGGGGGGGGCTCCTCAGTTCTTC.

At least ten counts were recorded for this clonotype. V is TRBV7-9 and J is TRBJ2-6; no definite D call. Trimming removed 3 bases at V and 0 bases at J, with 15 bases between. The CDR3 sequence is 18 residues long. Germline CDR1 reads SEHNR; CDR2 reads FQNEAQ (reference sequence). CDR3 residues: CASSLGSLKLSGANVLTF. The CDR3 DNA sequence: TGTGCCAGCAGCTTGGGCAGCCTGAAACTCTCTGGGGCCAACGTCCTGACTTTC.

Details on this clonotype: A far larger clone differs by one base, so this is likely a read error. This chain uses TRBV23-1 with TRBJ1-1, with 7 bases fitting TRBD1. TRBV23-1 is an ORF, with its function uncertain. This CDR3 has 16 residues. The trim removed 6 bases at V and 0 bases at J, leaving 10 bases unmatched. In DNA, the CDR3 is TGCGCCAGCAGCCCGACAGGGAAAGTTATGAACACTGAAGCTTTCTTT. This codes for CASSPTGKVMNTEAFF.

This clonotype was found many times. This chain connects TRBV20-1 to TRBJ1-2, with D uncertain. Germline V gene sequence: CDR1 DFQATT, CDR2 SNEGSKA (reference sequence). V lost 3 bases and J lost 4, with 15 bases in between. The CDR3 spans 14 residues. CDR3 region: CSARGWGIGYGYTF. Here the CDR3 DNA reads TGCAGTGCTAGGGGTTGGGGAATCGGCTATGGCTACACCTTC.

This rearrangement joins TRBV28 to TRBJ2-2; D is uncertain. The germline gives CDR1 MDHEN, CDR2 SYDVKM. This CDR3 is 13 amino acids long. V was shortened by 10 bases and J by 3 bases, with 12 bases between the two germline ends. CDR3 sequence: CATPKSDTGELFF. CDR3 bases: TGTGCCACCCCCAAATCAGACACCGGGGAGCTGTTTTTT.

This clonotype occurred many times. The CDR3 spells CASSPPGSRLVEQFF. CDR3 coding DNA: TGTGCCAGCAGTCCTCCGGGATCCCGCTTAGTTGAGCAGTTCTTC. This sequence joins TRBV12-3 or TRBV12-4 and TRBJ2-1, with D perhaps TRBD2 (5 bases). Deletions cut 5 bases from V and 9 bases from J, with 20 bases between. The CDR3 loop spans 15 amino acids.

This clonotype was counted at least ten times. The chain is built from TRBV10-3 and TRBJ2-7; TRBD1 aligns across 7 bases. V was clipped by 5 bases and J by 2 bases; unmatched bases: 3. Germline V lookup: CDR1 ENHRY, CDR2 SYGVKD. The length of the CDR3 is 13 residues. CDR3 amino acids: CAISRDSTYEQYF. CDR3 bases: TGTGCCATCAGTCGGGACAGTACCTACGAGCAGTACTTC.

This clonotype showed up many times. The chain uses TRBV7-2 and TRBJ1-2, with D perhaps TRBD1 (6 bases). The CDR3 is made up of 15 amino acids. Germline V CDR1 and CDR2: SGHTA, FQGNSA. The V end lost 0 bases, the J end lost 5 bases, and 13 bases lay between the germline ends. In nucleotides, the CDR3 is TGTGCCAGCAGCTTAGCATCCGGACAGACATATGGCTACACCTTC. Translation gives CASSLASGQTYGYTF.

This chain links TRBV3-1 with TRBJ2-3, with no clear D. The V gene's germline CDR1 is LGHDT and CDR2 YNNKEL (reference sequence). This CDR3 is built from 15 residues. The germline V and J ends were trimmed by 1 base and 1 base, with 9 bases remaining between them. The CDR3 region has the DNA TGTGCCAGCAGCCAAGCACTCCCAGGCACAGATACGCAGTATTTT. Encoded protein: CASSQALPGTDTQYF.

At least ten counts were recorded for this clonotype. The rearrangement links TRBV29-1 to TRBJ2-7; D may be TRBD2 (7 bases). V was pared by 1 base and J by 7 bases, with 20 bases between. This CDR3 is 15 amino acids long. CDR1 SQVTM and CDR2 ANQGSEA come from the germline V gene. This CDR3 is CSVEVGGRGTGEQYF. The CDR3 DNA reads TGCAGCGTTGAAGTAGGGGGGAGGGGTACTGGTGAGCAGTACTTC.

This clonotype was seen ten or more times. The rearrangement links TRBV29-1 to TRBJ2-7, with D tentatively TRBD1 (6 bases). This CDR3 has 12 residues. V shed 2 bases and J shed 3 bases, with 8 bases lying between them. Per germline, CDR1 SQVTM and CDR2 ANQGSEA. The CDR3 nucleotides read TGCAGCGTTGAACAGGGGAGCTACGAGCAGTACTTC. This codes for CSVEQGSYEQYF.

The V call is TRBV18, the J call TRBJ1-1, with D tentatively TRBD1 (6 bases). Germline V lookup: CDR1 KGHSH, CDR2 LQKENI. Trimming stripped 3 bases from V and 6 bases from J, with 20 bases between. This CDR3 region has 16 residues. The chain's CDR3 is CASSPSGTSLGAEAFF. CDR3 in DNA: TGTGCCAGCTCACCCTCCGGGACATCCCTTGGGGCTGAAGCTTTCTTT.

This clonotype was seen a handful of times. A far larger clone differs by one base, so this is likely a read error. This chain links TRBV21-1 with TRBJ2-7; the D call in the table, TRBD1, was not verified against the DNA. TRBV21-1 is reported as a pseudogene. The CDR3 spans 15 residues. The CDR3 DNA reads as TGTGCCAGCAGCAAGTGGCACAGGGCTTACAATGAGCAGTACTTC. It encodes CASSKWHRAYNEQYF.

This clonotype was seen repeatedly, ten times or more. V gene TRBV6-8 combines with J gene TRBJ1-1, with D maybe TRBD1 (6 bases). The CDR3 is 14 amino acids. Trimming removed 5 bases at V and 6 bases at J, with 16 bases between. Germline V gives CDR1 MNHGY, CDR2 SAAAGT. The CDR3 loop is CASSDPGGAAEAFF. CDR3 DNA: TGTGCCAGCAGTGACCCCGGGGGGGCGGCTGAAGCTTTCTTT.

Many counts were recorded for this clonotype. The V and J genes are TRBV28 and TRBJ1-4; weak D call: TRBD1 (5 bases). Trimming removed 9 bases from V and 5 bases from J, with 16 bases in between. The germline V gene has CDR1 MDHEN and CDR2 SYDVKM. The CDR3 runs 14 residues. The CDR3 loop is CASITRGKNEKLFF. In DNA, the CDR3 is TGTGCCAGTATCACAAGGGGTAAAAATGAAAAACTGTTTTTT. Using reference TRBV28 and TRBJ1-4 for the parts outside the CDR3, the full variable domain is DVKVTQSSRYLVKRTGEKVFLECVQDMDHENMFWYRQDPGLGLRLIYFSYDVKMKEKGDIPEGYSVSREKKERFSLILESASTNQTSMYLCASITRGKNEKLFFGSGTQLSVL.

The CDR3 region is CASSQRPSGDPNYNEQFF. In DNA, the CDR3 is TGTGCCAGCAGCCAAAGACCTAGCGGGGACCCCAACTACAATGAGCAGTTCTTC. This chain joins TRBV18 and TRBJ2-1; 9 positions match TRBD2. The CDR3 consists of 18 residues. The junction had 17 bases not matched to a gene; V was cut back by 8 bases and J by 3 bases. Germline CDR1 reads KGHSH; CDR2 reads LQKENI.

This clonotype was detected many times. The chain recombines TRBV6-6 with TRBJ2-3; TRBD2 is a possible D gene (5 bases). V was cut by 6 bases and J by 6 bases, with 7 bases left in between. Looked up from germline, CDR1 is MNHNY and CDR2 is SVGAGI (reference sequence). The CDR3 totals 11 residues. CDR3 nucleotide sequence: TGTGCCAGCAGCCGAGGGGATACGCAGTATTTT. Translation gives CASSRGDTQYF.

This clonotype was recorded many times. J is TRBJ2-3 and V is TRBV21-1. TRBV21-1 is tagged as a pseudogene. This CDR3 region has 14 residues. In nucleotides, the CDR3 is TGTGCCAGCAGCAAAGCCGCCTTGAAAGATACGCAGTATTTT. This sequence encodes CASSKAALKDTQYF.

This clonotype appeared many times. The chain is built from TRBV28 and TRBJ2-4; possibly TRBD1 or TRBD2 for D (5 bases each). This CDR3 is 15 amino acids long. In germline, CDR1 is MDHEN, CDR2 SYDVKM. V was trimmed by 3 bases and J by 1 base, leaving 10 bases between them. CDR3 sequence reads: CASSFGAGAKNIQYF. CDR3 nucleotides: TGTGCCAGCAGTTTCGGGGCAGGGGCCAAAAACATTCAGTACTTC.

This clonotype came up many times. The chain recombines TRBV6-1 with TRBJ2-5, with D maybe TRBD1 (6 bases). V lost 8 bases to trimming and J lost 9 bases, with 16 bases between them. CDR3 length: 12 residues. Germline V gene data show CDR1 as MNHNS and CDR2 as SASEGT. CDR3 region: CASGRDTEAQYF. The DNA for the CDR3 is TGTGCCAGCGGTCGGGACACCGAGGCCCAGTACTTC.

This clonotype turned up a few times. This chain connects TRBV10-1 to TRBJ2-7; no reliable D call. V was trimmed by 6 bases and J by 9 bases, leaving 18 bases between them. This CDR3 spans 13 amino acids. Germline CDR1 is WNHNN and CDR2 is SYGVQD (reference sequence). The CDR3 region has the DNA TGCGCCAGCAGCGAAGGCTCACTCACGGGGCAGTACTTC. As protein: CASSEGSLTGQYF.

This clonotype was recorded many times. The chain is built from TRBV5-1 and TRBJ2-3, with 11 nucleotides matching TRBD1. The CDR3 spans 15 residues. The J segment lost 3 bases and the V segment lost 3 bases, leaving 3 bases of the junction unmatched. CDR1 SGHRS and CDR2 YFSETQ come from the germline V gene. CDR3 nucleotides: TGCGCCAGCAGCTCGGGACAGGGGGAAACAGATACGCAGTATTTT. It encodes CASSSGQGETDTQYF.

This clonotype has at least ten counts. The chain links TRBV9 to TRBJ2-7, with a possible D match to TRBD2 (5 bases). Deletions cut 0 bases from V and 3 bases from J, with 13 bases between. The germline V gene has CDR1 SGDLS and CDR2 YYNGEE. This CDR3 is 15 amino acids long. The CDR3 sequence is CASSVEPAADYEQYF. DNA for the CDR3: TGTGCCAGCAGCGTAGAACCAGCGGCCGACTACGAGCAGTACTTC.